The clone carrying this T cell receptor (beta chain) appeared once. V shed 6 bases, J shed 1 base, and the junction held 2 bases outside the gene matches. CDR3 length: 14 residues. Germline loops: CDR1 MNHNS, CDR2 SASEGT. This record belongs to a study of OX40 agonist ivuxolimab in advanced cancers. The overall study: Participants averaged approximately 65 years of age (range roughly 20 to 90) and were 75% to 90% male.

TCRdb's copy holds only in-frame clones and misses some; the assay was immunoSEQ multiplex PCR. This table holds tens of thousands of clones, around 90% found once. This TCR came from an adult with an advanced solid tumor such as melanoma, head and neck, liver or kidney cancer. Sequencing used CD4+ or CD8+ T cells sorted from blood, obtained in a trial of the OX40 agonist ivuxolimab. The chain combines TRBV6-1 with TRBJ2-2; 7 bases match TRBD1. In DNA, the CDR3 is TGTGCCAGCAGGAACAGGGGGAACACCGGGGAGCTGTTTTTT. Protein sequence: CASRNRGNTGELFF.